This record looks at one T cell receptor (beta chain) sequence and its context. CDR3 length equals 14 residues. Germline loops: CDR1 KGHDR, CDR2 SFDVKD. V lost 7 bases to trimming and J lost 1 base, with 9 bases between them. This specimen comes from a study of T cell responses to AZD1222 COVID-19 vaccine. Data came from immunoSEQ multiplex PCR; TCRdb stores just in-frame clones and leaves some out. Of approximately 120,000 clones in the sample, roughly 86% are singletons; the top ten hold around 13%. The chain carries TRBV24-1 and TRBJ2-2; no clear D. The sequenced sample was peripheral blood, obtained on day 0 of MenACWY control vaccination. The sequence was obtained from an adult in good health. The CDR3, as DNA: TGTGCCACCAGCCCTTTCGAGAACACCGGGGAGCTGTTTTTT. This translates into CATSPFENTGELFF.